This record covers a single T cell receptor (beta chain). As originally analysed: Researchers report that nucleated cell counts were estimated from reference gene primer amplification. TCRdb's table, derived via immunoSEQ multiplex PCR, lists solely in-frame clones and lacks some. D and trimming come from the DNA, and the V and J calls and clone size come from that table. The data hold under 250,000 clones, with approximately 82% observed a single time. The data were taken from a study of blood T cell repertoires in COVID-19. Study summary: Samples of COVID-19 (acute and convalescent) were obtained from the United States, Italy and Spain.

The V gene's germline CDR1 is LGHDT and CDR2 YNNKEL (reference sequence). This CDR3 region has 17 residues. Trimming took off 1 base at V and 4 bases at J, with 18 bases between the two ends. Sequencing input: peripheral blood. The clonotype originates from a young man who had recovered from COVID-19. The rearrangement joins TRBV3-1 (or the pseudogene TRBV3-2) to TRBJ2-3, with D possibly being TRBD1 (5 bases). In nucleotides, the CDR3 is TGTGCCAGCAGCCAAGCTTATTCGAGCCAGGGCGCAGATACGCAGTATTTT. It encodes CASSQAYSSQGADTQYF.